The rows below give T cell receptor beta chains drawn from one sample of a study of radiotherapy plus CTLA-4 blockade in lung cancer. Clones were read by immunoSEQ multiplex PCR, and TCRdb kept only the in-frame ones, dropping some. In the table there are about 40,000 clones, approximately 70% of which are singletons. The specimen was peripheral blood, collected from a patient treated with radiotherapy plus ipilimumab. These receptors were taken from a human donor with non-small cell lung cancer who had stable disease on radiotherapy plus ipilimumab. CDR3s include the opening cysteine and the closing phenylalanine or tryptophan.

V gene	J gene	CDR3 protein
TRBV9	TRBJ1-1	CASGGAGVGNTEAFF
TRBV15	TRBJ2-7	CATGDREGLEQYF
TRBV2	TRBJ1-4	CASSPGQGNHEKLFF
TRBV6-6	TRBJ1-5	CASSYIGNQPQHF
TRBV5-4	TRBJ2-1	CASRPGQGASSYNEQFF
TRBV2	TRBJ1-2	CASSLRERYGYTF
TRBV18	TRBJ2-5	CASSTLGGVETQYF
TRBV6-5	TRBJ2-7	CAAGTGYEQYF
TRBV5-8	TRBJ2-2	CASSRGQAKAGELFF
TRBV5-1	TRBJ2-1	CASSQQGSYNEQFF
TRBV5-5	TRBJ2-1	CASSLAASGYNEQFF
TRBV6-5	TRBJ1-6	CASSTGNSPLHF
TRBV7-9	TRBJ1-2	CASSLVGGGYGYTF
TRBV2	TRBJ2-1	CASRGLAGIQQFF
TRBV7-2	TRBJ2-1	CASSLKTSGGALEQFF
TRBV7-3	TRBJ2-3	CASSKGLAGTSTDTQYF
TRBV9	TRBJ1-1	CASSVVRNTEAFF
TRBV30	TRBJ2-2	CAWSPPRGGGAPGELFF
TRBV15	TRBJ1-1	CATSRAGGIGEAFF
TRBV4-2	TRBJ2-7	CASSQAANYEQYF
TRBV15	TRBJ1-4	CATSRQVATNEKLFF
TRBV5-6	TRBJ1-2	CASSEWGGAGYTF
TRBV2	TRBJ1-5	CASSSQINQPQHF
TRBV2	TRBJ2-7	CASSGATSGTTYEQYF
TRBV5-4	TRBJ1-3	CASSSRQGNTIYF
TRBV28	TRBJ1-1	CASSLTPGGQNTEAFF
TRBV7-9	TRBJ1-2	CASSSPDTGFYGYTF
TRBV5-1	TRBJ2-1	CASSLMGGINSYNEQFF
TRBV15	TRBJ1-1	CATSRAQNTEAFF
TRBV5-5	TRBJ1-1	CASSEQGKATEAFF
TRBV19	TRBJ1-1	CASSTGHQNTEAFF
TRBV7-9	TRBJ1-5	CASSFRENQPQHF
TRBV6-5	TRBJ1-5	CASSKSGGAQPQHF
TRBV18	TRBJ2-2	CASSPQTGGFRELFF
TRBV7-2	TRBJ2-7	CASSLVNGYEQYF
TRBV9	TRBJ2-5	CASSVGGDRVETQYF
TRBV6-1	TRBJ1-1	CASSDSRGTEAFF
TRBV11-3	TRBJ1-5	CASSLGTGFGNQPQHF
TRBV7-9	TRBJ1-4	CASSLDQANEKLFF
TRBV6-5	TRBJ1-1	CASSYGRGTEAFF
TRBV30	TRBJ1-5	CAWSQQKSPQHF
TRBV7-9	TRBJ2-7	CASSRGGQGRYEQYF
TRBV5-1	TRBJ1-4	CASSTNTGGEKLVF
TRBV10-3	TRBJ2-2	CAISDPRQAAGELFF
TRBV7-2	TRBJ2-1	CASSLQVSLTYEQFF
TRBV5-1	TRBJ2-2	CASSSRAANTGELFF
TRBV18	TRBJ2-7	CASSRQGDGEQYF
TRBV5-1	TRBJ1-1	CASSIFGQGVTEAFF
TRBV6-5	TRBJ1-2	CASSYSAGAGYGYTF
TRBV2	TRBJ2-1	CASSYNNEQFF
TRBV9	TRBJ2-1	CASSATGGGYNEQFF